The clone carrying this T cell receptor (beta chain) was observed a handful of times. Antigen: not known. This entry is derived from a study of T-cell memory formation after mild COVID-19. Study as a whole: Each donor largely had its own TCR clusters.

Broader study findings: There were some responding clones in pre-infection memory, which suggested that cross-reactive memory had joined. Of the contracting clones, CD4+ ones lay mainly in CM and EM, and CD8+ ones in EMRA.

After 5'RACE with constant-segment primers, TCR alpha and TCR beta cDNA libraries carrying sample barcodes and UMIs were obtained. Each CDR3 protein gets one entry after TCRdb re-called the 5' RACE reads with MiXCR. The table includes 470,000 or so distinct CDR3 sequences, 20% to 25% detected once. Germline lookup yields CDR1 SGHAT and CDR2 FQNNGV. V was pared by 2 bases and J by 5 bases, with 18 bases between. The CDR3 is made up of 16 amino acids. V usage is TRBV11-2 and J usage is TRBJ1-1, with D unclear. The TCR sequence derives from an adult woman who had mild COVID-19 (a few samples of this study predate the infection). Cell type and time point are not known. The specimen sequenced was PBMCs or a T cell subset sorted from them (not recorded which). The CDR3 DNA reads TGTGCCAGCAGCTTAACCCTGGGCCCCCCGGGGACTGAAGCTTTCTTT. Its protein product is CASSLTLGPPGTEAFF.